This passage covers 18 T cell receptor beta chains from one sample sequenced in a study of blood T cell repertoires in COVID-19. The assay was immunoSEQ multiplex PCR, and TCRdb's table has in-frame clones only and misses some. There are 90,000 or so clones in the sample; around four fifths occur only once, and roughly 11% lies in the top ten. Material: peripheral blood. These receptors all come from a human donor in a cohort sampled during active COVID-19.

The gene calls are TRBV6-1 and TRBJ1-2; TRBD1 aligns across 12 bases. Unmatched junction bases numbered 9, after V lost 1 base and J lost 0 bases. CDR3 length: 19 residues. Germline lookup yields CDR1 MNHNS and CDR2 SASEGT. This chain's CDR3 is CASSEGPRDRGRANYGYTF. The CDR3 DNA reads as TGTGCCAGCAGTGAAGGACCAAGGGACAGGGGGCGAGCTAACTATGGCTACACCTTC.

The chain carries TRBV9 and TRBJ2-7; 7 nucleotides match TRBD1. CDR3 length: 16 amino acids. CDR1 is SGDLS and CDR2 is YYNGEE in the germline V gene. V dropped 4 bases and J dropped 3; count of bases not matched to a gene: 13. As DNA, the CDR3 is TGTGCCAGCAGCCCCCGCCCGGGACAGAGAGACTACGAGCAGTACTTC. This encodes CASSPRPGQRDYEQYF. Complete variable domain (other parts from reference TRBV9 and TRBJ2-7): DSGVTQTPKHLITATGQRVTLRCSPRSGDLSVYWYQQSLDQGLQFLIQYYNGEERAKGNILERFSAQQFPDLHSELNLSSLELGDSALYFCASSPRPGQRDYEQYFGPGTRLTVT.

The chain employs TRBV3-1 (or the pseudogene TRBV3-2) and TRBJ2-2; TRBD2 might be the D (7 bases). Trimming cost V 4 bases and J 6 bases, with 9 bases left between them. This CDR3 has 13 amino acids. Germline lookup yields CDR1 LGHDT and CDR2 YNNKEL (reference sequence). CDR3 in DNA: TGTGCCAGCAGCCCCGGGGGGCCCGGGGAGCTGTTTTTT. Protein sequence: CASSPGGPGELFF.

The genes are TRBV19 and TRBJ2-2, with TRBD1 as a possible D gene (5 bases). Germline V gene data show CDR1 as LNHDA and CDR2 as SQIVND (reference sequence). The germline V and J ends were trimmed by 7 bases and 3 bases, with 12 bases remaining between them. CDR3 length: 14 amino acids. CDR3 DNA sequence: TGTGCCAGTATGACAACAGGAGACACCGGGGAGCTGTTTTTT. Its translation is CASMTTGDTGELFF.

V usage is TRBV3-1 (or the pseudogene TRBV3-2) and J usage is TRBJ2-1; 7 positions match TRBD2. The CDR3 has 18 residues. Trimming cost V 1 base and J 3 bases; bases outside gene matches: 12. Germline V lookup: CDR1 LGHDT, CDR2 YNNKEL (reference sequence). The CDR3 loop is CASSQGLLGLTDYNEQFF. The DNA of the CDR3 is TGTGCCAGCAGCCAAGGACTATTGGGACTAACCGACTACAATGAGCAGTTCTTC.

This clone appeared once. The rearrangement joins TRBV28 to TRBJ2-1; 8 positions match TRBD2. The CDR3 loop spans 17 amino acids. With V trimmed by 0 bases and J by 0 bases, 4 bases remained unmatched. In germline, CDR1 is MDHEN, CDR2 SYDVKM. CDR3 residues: CASSLWLAGYSYNEQFF. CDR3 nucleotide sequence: TGTGCCAGCAGTTTATGGTTAGCGGGATACTCCTACAATGAGCAGTTCTTC. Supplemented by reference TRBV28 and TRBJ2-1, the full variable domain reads DVKVTQSSRYLVKRTGEKVFLECVQDMDHENMFWYRQDPGLGLRLIYFSYDVKMKEKGDIPEGYSVSREKKERFSLILESASTNQTSMYLCASSLWLAGYSYNEQFFGPGTRLTVL.

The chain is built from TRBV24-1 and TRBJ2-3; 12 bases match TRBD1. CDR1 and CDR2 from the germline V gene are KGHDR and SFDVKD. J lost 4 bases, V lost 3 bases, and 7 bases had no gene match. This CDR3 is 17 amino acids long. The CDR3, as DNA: TGTGCCACCAGTGATGGTGGGACAGGGGGCGCGGCAGATACGCAGTATTTT. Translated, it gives CATSDGGTGGAADTQYF.

The CDR3 coding sequence is TGTGCCAGCAGCCCACCGGGACAGCTGAATGAGCAGTTCTTC. This encodes CASSPPGQLNEQFF. The chain joins TRBV9 to TRBJ2-1, with 7 bases identical to TRBD1. CDR1 is SGDLS, CDR2 YYNGEE, per germline. The CDR3 has 14 amino acids. V lost 4 bases and J lost 7; bases outside the gene matches: 8.

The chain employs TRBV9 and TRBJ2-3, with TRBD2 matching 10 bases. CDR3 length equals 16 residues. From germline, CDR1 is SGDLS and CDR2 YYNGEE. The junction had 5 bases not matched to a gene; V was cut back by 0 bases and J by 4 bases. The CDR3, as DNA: TGTGCCAGCAGCGTAGCAGCGGGGGGGATCGCAGATACGCAGTATTTT. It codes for CASSVAAGGIADTQYF. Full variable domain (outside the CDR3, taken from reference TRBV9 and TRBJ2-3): DSGVTQTPKHLITATGQRVTLRCSPRSGDLSVYWYQQSLDQGLQFLIQYYNGEERAKGNILERFSAQQFPDLHSELNLSSLELGDSALYFCASSVAAGGIADTQYFGPGTRLTVL.

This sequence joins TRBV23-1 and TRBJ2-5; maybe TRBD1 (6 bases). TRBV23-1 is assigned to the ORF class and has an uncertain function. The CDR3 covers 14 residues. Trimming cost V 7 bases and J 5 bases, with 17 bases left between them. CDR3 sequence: CASKEARGAETQYF. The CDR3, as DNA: TGCGCCAGCAAGGAAGCCAGGGGTGCGGAGACCCAGTACTTC.

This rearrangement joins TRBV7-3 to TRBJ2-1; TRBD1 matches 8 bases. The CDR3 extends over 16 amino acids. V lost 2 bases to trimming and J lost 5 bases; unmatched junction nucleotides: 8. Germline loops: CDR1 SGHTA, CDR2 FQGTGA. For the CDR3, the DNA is TGTGCCAGCAGCTTATTTGATCGGACAGGGCACAATGAGCAGTTCTTC. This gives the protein CASSLFDRTGHNEQFF.

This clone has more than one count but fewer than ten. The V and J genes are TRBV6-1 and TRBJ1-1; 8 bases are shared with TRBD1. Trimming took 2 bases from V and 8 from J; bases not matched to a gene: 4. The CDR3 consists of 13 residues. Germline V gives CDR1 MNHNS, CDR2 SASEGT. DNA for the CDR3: TGTGCCAGCAGTGAATCCAGGACAGGGGAAGCTTTCTTT. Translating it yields CASSESRTGEAFF.

CDR3 loop: CASSLQGMSNQPQHF. CDR3 nucleotides: TGCGCCAGCAGCTTACAGGGTATGTCGAATCAGCCCCAGCATTTT. V gene TRBV5-1 combines with J gene TRBJ1-5; TRBD1 might be the D (6 bases). Germline loops: CDR1 SGHRS, CDR2 YFSETQ. Trimming took off 2 bases at V and 4 bases at J, with 13 bases between the two ends. CDR3 length: 15 residues.

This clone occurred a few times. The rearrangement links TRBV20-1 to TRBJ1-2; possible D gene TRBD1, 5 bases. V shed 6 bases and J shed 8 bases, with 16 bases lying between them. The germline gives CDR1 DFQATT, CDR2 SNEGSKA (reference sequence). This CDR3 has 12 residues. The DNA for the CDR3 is TGCAGTGCAAGTCGTCAGGGTCGAGGCTACACCTTC. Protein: CSASRQGRGYTF.

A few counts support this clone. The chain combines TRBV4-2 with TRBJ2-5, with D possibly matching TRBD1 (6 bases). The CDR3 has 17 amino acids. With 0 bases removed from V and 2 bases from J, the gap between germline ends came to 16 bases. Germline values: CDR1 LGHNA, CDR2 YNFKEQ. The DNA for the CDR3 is TGTGCCAGCAGCCAAGATAGGCAGGGGCTCCTTCAAGAGACCCAGTACTTC. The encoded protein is CASSQDRQGLLQETQYF.

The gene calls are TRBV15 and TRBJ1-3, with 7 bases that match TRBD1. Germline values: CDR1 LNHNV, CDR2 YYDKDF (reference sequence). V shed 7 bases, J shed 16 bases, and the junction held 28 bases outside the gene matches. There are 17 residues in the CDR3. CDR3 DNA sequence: TGTGCCACCACCACCAATCTAGGGGACAGCAACCTTCGGTCAGTGTATTTT. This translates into CATTTNLGDSNLRSVYF.

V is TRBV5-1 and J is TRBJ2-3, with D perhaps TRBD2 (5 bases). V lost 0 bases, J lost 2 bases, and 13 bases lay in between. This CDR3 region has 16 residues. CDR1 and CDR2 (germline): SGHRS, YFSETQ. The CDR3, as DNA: TGCGCCAGCAGCTTGGTGGTCGGGATCTACACAGATACGCAGTATTTT. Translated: CASSLVVGIYTDTQYF.

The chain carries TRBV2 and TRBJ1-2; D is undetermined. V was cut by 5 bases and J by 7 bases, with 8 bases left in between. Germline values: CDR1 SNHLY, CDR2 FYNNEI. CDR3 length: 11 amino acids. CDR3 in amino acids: CASSKDSGYTF. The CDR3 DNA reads TGTGCCAGCAGTAAGGACTCTGGCTACACCTTC.